The sequence of this TCR beta chain was determined in a study of vaccination and CD4 T cells after COVID-19. Study-wide points: Reactive clonotype counts went from median around 20 after infection to around 38 after vaccination, nonsignificantly.

About this clonotype: Its antigen remains unknown.

The treatment here: roughly 10-day PBMC culture with coronavirus spike peptide pools or control peptides (ViraFEST assay). In germline, CDR1 is DFQATT, CDR2 SNEGSKA (reference sequence). V was pared by 6 bases and J by 0 bases, with 11 bases between. This CDR3 contains 13 residues. Sequenced with the Oncomine TCR Beta short-read assay was DNA taken from cultured CD4+ T cells. TCRdb reanalysed the PCR reads using MiXCR and keeps one entry per CDR3 protein. The data hold about 9,700 distinct CDR3 sequences, with under 70% observed a single time. The V and J genes are TRBV20-1 and TRBJ1-1, with D possibly matching TRBD1 (6 bases). The TCR comes from a human donor who had recovered from COVID-19. Specimen: CD4+ T cells from blood, cultured in vitro. In nucleotides, the CDR3 is TGCAGTGCACGACAGGATCTGAACACTGAAGCTTTCTTT. Translation gives CSARQDLNTEAFF.